This TCR beta chain was documented in a study of human T cells and chemical hapten exposure. One entry per CDR3 protein, called by TCRdb with MiXCR from the RACE reads. The table records some 190,000 distinct CDR3 sequences, about 20% of them present only once. Indicated time point: patch test 1, 2 weeks after DPC sensitization. Stated treatment: therapeutic diphenylcyclopropenone sensitization with weekly scalp DPC. The germline V gene has CDR1 DFQATT and CDR2 SNEGSKA (reference sequence). V lost 3 bases and J lost 2, with 8 bases in between. This CDR3 region has 12 residues. The origin of this receptor is a woman in her 50s with alopecia areata. Some clones in this sample may be carry-over from other donors' samples. Sequencing used whole blood, obtained in connection with sensitization to the hapten diphenylcyclopropenone (DPC). V is TRBV20-1 and J is TRBJ2-7, with D maybe TRBD2 (5 bases). The DNA for the CDR3 is TGCAGTGCTAGCGGGGTGACCTACGAGCAGTACTTC. Protein: CSASGVTYEQYF.